The 19 T cell receptor beta chains below all came from one sample that was sequenced in a study of blood T cell repertoires in COVID-19. TCRdb's table, derived via immunoSEQ multiplex PCR, lists solely in-frame clones and lacks some. Found here are 80,000 to 95,000 clones, over 60% of them singletons; the top ten hold around 19%. Sequencing used peripheral blood. Receptors originate from a woman of 80 years or more with active or convalescent COVID-19.

This clone showed up just a few times. V is TRBV5-5 and J is TRBJ1-2, with 7 bases that match TRBD1. The germline gives CDR1 SGHKS, CDR2 YYEKEE (reference sequence). The CDR3 consists of 15 residues. V was clipped by 4 bases and J by 0 bases; unmatched bases: 6. CDR3 amino acids: CASSNPGTANYGYTF. For the CDR3, the DNA is TGTGCCAGCAGCAACCCTGGGACAGCTAACTATGGCTACACCTTC.

This clone was found a few times. The chain carries TRBV3-1 (or the pseudogene TRBV3-2) and TRBJ1-2; 8 nucleotides align to TRBD1. CDR3 length equals 13 residues. Per germline, CDR1 LGHDT and CDR2 YNNKEL (reference sequence). V gave up 2 bases and J gave up 11 bases; unmatched junction bases: 7. This chain's CDR3 is CASSQLTGVGYTF. The CDR3 nucleotides are TGTGCCAGCAGCCAATTGACAGGGGTGGGGTACACCTTC.

This chain uses TRBV19 with TRBJ2-4, with 7 bases that match TRBD1. Germline values: CDR1 LNHDA, CDR2 SQIVND (reference sequence). Trimming took 9 bases from V and 5 from J; bases not matched to a gene: 4. The length of the CDR3 is 12 residues. The CDR3 sequence: CARGTAENIQYF. CDR3 in DNA: TGTGCCAGGGGGACAGCGGAAAACATTCAGTACTTC.

The CDR3 here is CASSVVQGSPLHF. DNA for the CDR3: TGTGCCAGCAGCGTAGTACAGGGTTCACCCCTCCACTTT. The V call is TRBV9, the J call TRBJ1-6; a weak D match, TRBD1 (6 bases). This CDR3 contains 13 residues. Trimming removed 0 bases at V and 9 bases at J, with 7 bases between. Germline CDR1 is SGDLS and CDR2 is YYNGEE. The full variable domain, rest sourced from reference TRBV9 and TRBJ1-6, is DSGVTQTPKHLITATGQRVTLRCSPRSGDLSVYWYQQSLDQGLQFLIQYYNGEERAKGNILERFSAQQFPDLHSELNLSSLELGDSALYFCASSVVQGSPLHFGNGTRLTVT.

The chain employs TRBV6-5 and TRBJ2-7; 8 bases are a match to TRBD1. With V trimmed by 6 bases and J by 4 bases, 5 bases remained unmatched. Germline CDR1 and CDR2: MNHEY and SVGAGI. This CDR3 contains 13 residues. The CDR3 sequence is CASRRQGMYEQYF. The CDR3, as DNA: TGTGCCAGCAGACGACAGGGGATGTACGAGCAGTACTTC.

The chain couples TRBV5-6 to TRBJ1-3, with TRBD1 as a possible D gene (6 bases). Trimming pared 4 bases from V and 0 bases from J, leaving 17 bases between. The germline CDR1 and CDR2 sequences are SGHDT and YYEEEE. There are 17 residues in the CDR3. This CDR3 reads CASSGLQGSRSGNTIYF. The CDR3, as DNA: TGTGCCAGCAGCGGCCTACAGGGTTCCCGCTCTGGAAACACCATATATTTT.

This chain links TRBV30 with TRBJ1-3; 9 nucleotides match TRBD1. CDR1 and CDR2 from the germline V gene are GTSNPN and SVGIG (reference sequence). This CDR3 spans 14 amino acids. After removal of 5 bases from V and 0 bases from J, the junction contained 2 bases not matched to a gene. In DNA form, the CDR3 reads TGTGCCTGGGGGACAGGGATCTCTGGAAACACCATATATTTT. Residues: CAWGTGISGNTIYF.

The chain couples TRBV5-1 to TRBJ1-2; TRBD1 agrees at 9 bases. In germline, CDR1 is SGHRS, CDR2 YFSETQ. Trimming cost V 3 bases and J 4 bases; bases outside gene matches: 7. The CDR3 has 15 amino acids. Here the CDR3 DNA reads TGCGCCAGCAGCTCCGGACAGGGGAAGGTCTATGGCTACACCTTC. Amino acids: CASSSGQGKVYGYTF.

Notes on this clone: Other DNA sequences from this sample encode an identical CDR3 as well. The chain uses TRBV6-5 and TRBJ2-7, with TRBD1 matching over 10 bases. Per germline, CDR1 MNHEY and CDR2 SVGAGI. The CDR3 has 13 amino acids. V was pared by 5 bases and J by 3 bases, with 1 base of the junction left unmatched. CDR3 sequence (DNA): TGTGCCAGCAGTAGGGACAGGGGCTACGAGCAGTACTTC. The encoded protein is CASSRDRGYEQYF.

This chain uses TRBV7-2 with TRBJ1-6; D may be TRBD1 (6 bases). The germline gives CDR1 SGHTA, CDR2 FQGNSA. V was pared by 1 base and J by 0 bases, with 13 bases between. The CDR3 contains 18 residues. The CDR3, as DNA: TGTGCCAGCAGCTTAGAGCGCAGGGGCAGCTCCTATAATTCACCCCTCCACTTT. This sequence encodes CASSLERRGSSYNSPLHF.

Here the CDR3 DNA reads TGTGCCAGCAGCCAAGGAGGACAGGGGGCTGCCTTCTCTGGAAACACCATATATTTT. Its translation is CASSQGGQGAAFSGNTIYF. This chain joins TRBV3-1 (or the pseudogene TRBV3-2) and TRBJ1-3; 11 bases agree with TRBD1. In germline, CDR1 is LGHDT, CDR2 YNNKEL (reference sequence). Germline trimming cut 1 base from V and 0 bases from J; bases unmatched to any gene: 8. CDR3 length: 19 residues.

This chain connects TRBV4-1 to TRBJ2-1, with D possibly being TRBD2 (5 bases). Germline V lookup: CDR1 MGHRA, CDR2 YSYEKL. V gave up 1 base and J gave up 7 bases, with 11 bases separating them. The CDR3 is 14 residues long. The CDR3 here is CASSQGASLNEQFF. As DNA, the CDR3 is TGCGCCAGCAGCCAAGGGGCTAGCCTTAATGAGCAGTTCTTC.

In its sample, this clone was seen once. The gene calls are TRBV21-1 and TRBJ1-6; the table's D call TRBD1 went unverified against the DNA. TRBV21-1 is a known pseudogene. The CDR3 sequence is 14 residues long. Here the CDR3 reads CASRGDRPYSPLHF. CDR3 DNA: TGTGCCAGTAGGGGGGACAGGCCTTATTCACCCCTCCACTTT.

The rearrangement links TRBV7-9 to TRBJ2-1, with 11 bases aligning to TRBD2. The CDR3 has 15 residues. V was clipped by 1 base and J by 6 bases; unmatched bases: 2. Germline V CDR1 and CDR2: SEHNR, FQNEAQ (reference sequence). The CDR3 sequence is CASSLGLAGINEQFF. The CDR3, as DNA: TGTGCCAGCAGCTTAGGACTAGCGGGGATCAATGAGCAGTTCTTC. The full variable domain, its missing parts supplied by reference TRBV7-9 and TRBJ2-1, is DTGVSQNPRHKITKRGQNVTFRCDPISEHNRLYWYRQTLGQGPEFLTYFQNEAQLEKSRLLSDRFSAERPKGSFSTLEIQRTEQGDSAMYLCASSLGLAGINEQFFGPGTRLTVL.

CDR3 protein: CASSQDTDRGSQPQHF. CDR3 nucleotide sequence: TGTGCCAGCAGCCAAGATACCGACAGGGGAAGCCAGCCCCAGCATTTT. The chain links TRBV3-1 (or the pseudogene TRBV3-2) to TRBJ1-5; TRBD1 matches at 8 bases. The germline gives CDR1 LGHDT, CDR2 YNNKEL (reference sequence). After removal of 0 bases from V and 7 bases from J, the junction contained 8 bases not matched to a gene. CDR3 length equals 16 residues.

This chain links TRBV5-4 with TRBJ1-6; tentatively, D is TRBD1 (5 bases). This CDR3 comprises 14 residues. Trimming removed 5 bases from V and 7 bases from J, with 13 bases in between. Germline V gene sequence: CDR1 SGHNT, CDR2 YYREEE (reference sequence). CDR3 region: CASSGNRLNSPLHF. Written as DNA, the CDR3 is TGTGCCAGCAGTGGAAACAGGCTAAATTCACCCCTCCACTTT.

The chain uses TRBV19 and TRBJ1-1, with D possibly being TRBD1 (5 bases). This CDR3 spans 14 amino acids. The V gene's germline CDR1 is LNHDA and CDR2 SQIVND (reference sequence). Trimming cost V 11 bases and J 4 bases, with 20 bases left between them. Here the CDR3 reads CAVRNGLGGTEAFF. The CDR3 coding sequence is TGTGCCGTGAGGAACGGGTTGGGGGGCACTGAAGCTTTCTTT.

The J gene is TRBJ2-7, the V gene TRBV6-5; D remains ambiguous. Germline loops: CDR1 MNHEY, CDR2 SVGAGI. Trimming stripped 6 bases from V and 3 bases from J, with 15 bases between. The CDR3 totals 14 residues. As DNA, the CDR3 is TGTGCCAGCAGGCCTACCTCCAGGTTCTACGAGCAGTACTTC. Translating gives CASRPTSRFYEQYF.

In this sample, this clone turned up a few times. This chain joins TRBV5-6 and TRBJ1-2; 10 nucleotides agree with TRBD1. Germline V lookup: CDR1 SGHDT, CDR2 YYEEEE. Trimming at V came to 4 bases and at J to 2 bases, leaving 8 bases not matched to a gene. This CDR3 is 16 amino acids long. The CDR3 DNA reads TGTGCCAGCAGCAACCGGGACAGGGGATACAACTATGGCTACACCTTC. Translation gives CASSNRDRGYNYGYTF.